These 3 T cell receptor beta chains came from one sample sequenced in a study of patients and donors after allogeneic stem cell transplantation. TCRdb fed the RT-PCR reads into MiXCR, producing one record per CDR3 protein. The sample contains about 110,000 distinct CDR3 sequences, 35% to 45% of which appear only once. Sequenced material: blood, either unsorted or a sorted T cell fraction (not recorded which). The receptors derive from a human donor who was either an allogeneic HSCT recipient or a stem cell or donor lymphocyte infusion donor (not recorded which). It is not recorded whose cells these are; they may come from a transplant donor.

The V gene is TRBV20-1, the J gene TRBJ1-4; D gene unclear. Germline CDR1 DFQATT, CDR2 SNEGSKA (reference sequence). V dropped 6 bases and J dropped 0 bases, with 11 bases sitting between them. The CDR3 covers 14 residues. The CDR3 DNA sequence: TGCAGTGCCCCGCGGTTGGCAACTAATGAAAAACTGTTTTTT. Residues: CSAPRLATNEKLFF.

This clonotype came up a few times. The V call is TRBV28, the J call TRBJ1-6; D is unresolved. This CDR3 has 13 residues. The V end was cut by 3 bases, the J end by 6 bases, with 6 bases between. From germline, CDR1 is MDHEN and CDR2 SYDVKM. CDR3 in amino acids: CASSLSGNSPLHF. DNA of the CDR3: TGTGCCAGCAGTTTGTCGGGTAATTCACCCCTCCACTTT. The complete variable domain, with remaining parts taken from reference TRBV28 and TRBJ1-6, reads DVKVTQSSRYLVKRTGEKVFLECVQDMDHENMFWYRQDPGLGLRLIYFSYDVKMKEKGDIPEGYSVSREKKERFSLILESASTNQTSMYLCASSLSGNSPLHFGNGTRLTVT.

The chain recombines TRBV11-2 with TRBJ2-5, with D unclear. Looked up from germline, CDR1 is SGHAT and CDR2 is FQNNGV. Deletions cut 0 bases from V and 4 bases from J, with 6 bases between. The CDR3 length is 13 residues. Written as DNA, the CDR3 is TGTGCCAGCAGCTTAGATCCCGGAGAGACCCAGTACTTC. Translation gives CASSLDPGETQYF.